This T cell receptor (beta chain) is drawn from a study of blood T cell repertoires in COVID-19. Turning to the study itself: From the United States, Italy and Spain came samples of acute and convalescent COVID-19. PBMCs, B-cell-depleted T cells, or T cells were the source of the cDNA or gDNA that made up the material.

The authors' processing: Quantification of nucleated cells was approximated via reference gene primer amplification. Profiling relied on immunoSEQ multiplex PCR, and the TCRdb table lists in-frame clones only, not all of them. The DNA was the basis for D and trimming; V, J and clone size are from that table. Of 200,000 to 300,000 clones listed, about 79% are singletons. Germline V gene lookup returns CDR1 SNHLY and CDR2 FYNNEI. This CDR3 has 13 residues. Trimming stripped 10 bases from V and 4 bases from J, with 16 bases between. Sequenced input: peripheral blood. The gene calls are TRBV2 and TRBJ1-1; D ambiguous. The clonotype originates from a man in his forties who had recovered from COVID-19. CDR3 amino acids: CATTTESFTEAFF. In DNA form, the CDR3 reads TGTGCCACAACCACAGAGTCGTTCACTGAAGCTTTCTTT.